This passage covers 9 T cell receptor beta chains from one sample sequenced in a study of high-grade serous ovarian cancer treatment subgroups. Tumor samples were taken before definitive surgery or chemotherapy. Sequenced by immunoSEQ multiplex PCR; TCRdb stores in-frame clones only, minus some. The sample holds around 30,000 clones, about 86% seen once. Sequencing was performed on tumor tissue. These receptors originate from a human donor with high-grade serous ovarian cancer.

This clone was counted a few times. V is TRBV2 and J is TRBJ1-1; TRBD1 is a possible D gene (5 bases). V dropped 8 bases and J dropped 1 base, with 11 bases sitting between them. Germline V gene lookup returns CDR1 SNHLY and CDR2 FYNNEI. The CDR3 is made up of 13 amino acids. The CDR3 protein is CASFDRGNTEAFF. Written as DNA, the CDR3 is TGTGCCAGCTTTGACAGAGGGAACACTGAAGCTTTCTTT.

The sample holds a few counts of this clone. The rearrangement links TRBV7-9 to TRBJ1-1; D might be TRBD1 (5 bases). Germline V gene data show CDR1 as SEHNR and CDR2 as FQNEAQ (reference sequence). The V gene lost 7 bases and the J gene lost 0 bases, with 15 bases spanning the gap. The CDR3 has 15 amino acids. The CDR3 here is CASIKRDGMNTEAFF. The DNA of the CDR3 is TGTGCCAGCATCAAGAGGGACGGGATGAACACTGAAGCTTTCTTT.

V and J are TRBV7-6 and TRBJ2-2, with D perhaps matching TRBD1 (6 bases). Germline lookup yields CDR1 SGHVS and CDR2 FNYEAQ. The CDR3 contains 14 residues. Trimming pared 4 bases from V and 3 bases from J, leaving 9 bases between. CDR3 region: CASSSGADTGELFF. Written as DNA, the CDR3 is TGTGCCAGCAGCTCAGGGGCTGACACCGGGGAGCTGTTTTTT.

This chain joins TRBV6-5 and TRBJ2-1, with 8 nucleotides matching TRBD2. The CDR3 totals 14 residues. The ends lost 8 bases at V and 9 bases at J; junction bases unmatched: 12. The germline V gene has CDR1 MNHEY and CDR2 SVGAGI. CDR3 sequence reads: CASQPMAGGGEQFF. CDR3 coding DNA: TGTGCCAGCCAACCCATGGCGGGAGGAGGTGAGCAGTTCTTC.

J is TRBJ2-2 and V is TRBV11-3, with unresolved D. The germline CDR1 and CDR2 sequences are SGHNT and YENEEA. The V end lost 7 bases, the J end lost 6 bases, and 6 bases lay between the germline ends. The CDR3 is 11 amino acids. In DNA, the CDR3 is TGTGCCAGCACCCGTCCCGGGGAGCTGTTTTTT. Translation: CASTRPGELFF.

The V and J genes are TRBV27 and TRBJ2-3; D is uncertain. Germline-derived CDR1 and CDR2 are MNHEY and SMNVEV (reference sequence). CDR3 length equals 14 residues. Trimming shortened V by 2 bases and J by 8 bases, and 14 bases separated the two germline ends. DNA of the CDR3: TGTGCCAGCAGTTTAAGGAGACCACAGATTACGCAGTATTTT. Translating it yields CASSLRRPQITQYF.

The V call is TRBV11-2, the J call TRBJ2-1; 11 bases match TRBD2. Germline trimming cut 2 bases from V and 7 bases from J; bases unmatched to any gene: 7. Germline lookup yields CDR1 SGHAT and CDR2 FQNNGV. The CDR3 sequence is 16 residues long. The CDR3, as DNA: TGTGCCAGCAGCTTAATACTAGCGGGAGTAGGTAATGAGCAGTTCTTC. Translating gives CASSLILAGVGNEQFF.

The chain is built from TRBV6-1 and TRBJ1-2; D unclear. CDR3 length: 14 residues. Trimming took 2 bases from V and 0 from J, leaving 7 bases between them. Germline lookup yields CDR1 MNHNS and CDR2 SASEGT. The CDR3 loop is CASSERASNYGYTF. The CDR3 DNA reads as TGTGCCAGCAGTGAAAGGGCTTCTAACTATGGCTACACCTTC.

The chain couples TRBV5-4 to TRBJ2-3; 11 bases are a match to TRBD2. CDR1 SGHNT and CDR2 YYREEE come from the germline V gene (reference sequence). The CDR3 totals 16 residues. J gave up 5 bases and V 5 bases, and 10 bases lay outside the gene matches. The CDR3 DNA reads TGTGCCAGCAGTCCCAGCTCCGGGACTAGCGGAGATACGCAGTATTTT. It yields the protein CASSPSSGTSGDTQYF.